This T cell receptor (beta chain) comes out of a study of monozygotic twins with inflammatory bowel disease. Findings and limits, study-wide: Lower TCRbeta diversity (inverse Simpson) was seen in IBD patients than in healthy co-twins.

This CDR3 has 16 amino acids. Per germline, CDR1 SQVTM and CDR2 ANQGSEA. A word on this clonotype: What it binds is not known.

Per-sample cDNA came from eight separate reactions. TCRdb reprocessed the 5' RACE reads, with one entry per CDR3 protein and no DNA. This repertoire includes fewer than 550,000 distinct CDR3 sequences. The sequence was collected from a human donor with ulcerative colitis or Crohn's disease, or a healthy co-twin of an affected twin (not recorded which). This chain joins TRBV29-1 and TRBJ2-7; there is no DNA to check the TCRdb D call of TRBD2. The sample was blood. The CDR3: CSVRPWVAGGFYEQYF.